The rows below give T cell receptor beta chains drawn from one sample of a study of graft-versus-host responses after intestinal transplantation. These TCRs' antigens remain unknown. Only in-frame clones appear in the TCRdb table, and some are missing; sequencing was by immunoSEQ multiplex PCR. The data contain about 70,000 clones, 90% of them singletons. The material sequenced was unstimulated CD8+ T cells sorted from spleen or lymph node cells, taken before transplant. The receptors derive from a human donor who was the organ donor for an intestinal transplant. CDR3s include the opening cysteine and the closing phenylalanine or tryptophan. Each record gives: V gene, J gene, clone size, D gene, CDR3 protein, CDR3 DNA. The D gene is left open where the match is weak. The size field is filled for only some rows; it gives once, few, many or a size class.

v_call: TRBV6-5; j_call: TRBJ2-3; clone_size: -; d_call: -; cdr3_aa: CASQAGFEADTQYF; cdr3_nt: TGTGCCAGCCAAGCTGGATTCGAGGCAGATACGCAGTATTTT
v_call: TRBV5-4; j_call: TRBJ2-2; clone_size: -; d_call: TRBD2; cdr3_aa: CAGAGHTGELFF; cdr3_nt: TGTGCCGGAGCGGGGCACACCGGGGAGCTGTTTTTT
v_call: TRBV15; j_call: TRBJ1-2; clone_size: -; d_call: TRBD1; cdr3_aa: CATSREDRGREGYTF; cdr3_nt: TGTGCCACCAGCAGAGAGGACAGGGGGCGCGAAGGCTACACCTTC
v_call: TRBV7-7; j_call: TRBJ2-5; clone_size: -; d_call: TRBD2; cdr3_aa: CASSPRGGPQETQYF; cdr3_nt: TGTGCTAGCAGCCCTCGGGGGGGGCCGCAAGAGACCCAGTACTTC
v_call: TRBV7-8; j_call: TRBJ2-4; clone_size: -; d_call: TRBD2; cdr3_aa: CASSSPGGRGVLGKNIQYF; cdr3_nt: TGTGCCAGCAGCTCCCCGGGGGGGCGTGGTGTCCTAGGCAAAAACATTCAGTACTTC
v_call: TRBV13; j_call: TRBJ1-3; clone_size: -; d_call: TRBD1; cdr3_aa: CASSPDRGNTIYF; cdr3_nt: TGTGCCAGCAGTCCGGACAGGGGAAACACCATATATTTT
v_call: TRBV2; j_call: TRBJ1-4; clone_size: -; d_call: -; cdr3_aa: CASSLPPGHKIATNEKLFF; cdr3_nt: TGTGCCAGCAGCCTCCCCCCGGGACACAAGATTGCAACTAATGAAAAACTGTTTTTT
v_call: TRBV19; j_call: TRBJ1-5; clone_size: -; d_call: -; cdr3_aa: CASRGRVSSNQPQHF; cdr3_nt: TGTGCCAGTAGAGGCAGGGTTTCGAGCAATCAGCCCCAGCATTTT
v_call: TRBV6-6; j_call: TRBJ1-3; clone_size: -; d_call: -; cdr3_aa: CASSPPGLSGNTIYF; cdr3_nt: TGTGCCAGCAGTCCACCGGGACTCTCTGGAAACACCATATATTTT
v_call: TRBV7-5; j_call: TRBJ2-1; clone_size: -; d_call: -; cdr3_aa: CARSRKDTLKTEQFF; cdr3_nt: TGTGCCAGAAGTAGAAAGGACACACTAAAAACAGAGCAGTTCTTC
v_call: TRBV7-8; j_call: TRBJ2-3; clone_size: -; d_call: TRBD2; cdr3_aa: CASSPVAGGTDTQYF; cdr3_nt: TGTGCCAGCAGCCCAGTAGCGGGCGGCACAGATACGCAGTATTTT
v_call: TRBV15; j_call: TRBJ2-3; clone_size: -; d_call: -; cdr3_aa: CATSRTVGGPSDTQYF; cdr3_nt: TGTGCCACCAGCAGAACGGTGGGGGGGCCTTCAGATACGCAGTATTTT
v_call: TRBV19; j_call: TRBJ2-1; clone_size: -; d_call: TRBD2; cdr3_aa: CASSILAANEQFF; cdr3_nt: TGTGCCAGTAGTATACTAGCGGCCAATGAGCAGTTCTTC
v_call: TRBV14; j_call: TRBJ2-5; clone_size: -; d_call: TRBD2; cdr3_aa: CASSQGVAGVNPQETQYF; cdr3_nt: TGTGCCAGCAGCCAAGGGGTAGCGGGGGTAAACCCCCAAGAGACCCAGTACTTC
v_call: TRBV5-8; j_call: TRBJ1-6; clone_size: -; d_call: TRBD1; cdr3_aa: CASSLAGGFSPLHF; cdr3_nt: TGTGCCAGCAGCTTGGCAGGGGGATTTTCACCCCTCCACTTT
v_call: TRBV4-3; j_call: TRBJ2-1; clone_size: -; d_call: TRBD1; cdr3_aa: CASSQEGTGGNEQFF; cdr3_nt: TGCGCCAGCAGCCAAGAAGGGACAGGGGGCAATGAGCAGTTCTTC
v_call: TRBV4-1; j_call: TRBJ2-2; clone_size: -; d_call: -; cdr3_aa: CASSLLQGELFF; cdr3_nt: TGCGCCAGCAGCCTTCTTCAGGGGGAGCTGTTTTTT
v_call: TRBV11-2; j_call: TRBJ1-1; clone_size: -; d_call: -; cdr3_aa: CASRPGAMNTEAFF; cdr3_nt: TGTGCCAGCAGGCCGGGAGCAATGAACACTGAAGCTTTCTTT
v_call: TRBV9; j_call: TRBJ2-3; clone_size: -; d_call: TRBD1; cdr3_aa: CASSDSGQPADTQYF; cdr3_nt: TGTGCCAGCAGCGACTCGGGACAGCCTGCAGATACGCAGTATTTT
v_call: TRBV28; j_call: TRBJ1-2; clone_size: -; d_call: TRBD1; cdr3_aa: CASTPGQGARGVGYTF; cdr3_nt: TGTGCCAGCACCCCGGGACAGGGGGCGAGAGGTGTTGGCTACACCTTC
v_call: TRBV15; j_call: TRBJ2-2; clone_size: -; d_call: -; cdr3_aa: CATSRSSTGELFF; cdr3_nt: TGTGCCACCAGCAGATCTAGTACCGGGGAGCTGTTTTTT
v_call: TRBV28; j_call: TRBJ1-1; clone_size: -; d_call: TRBD1; cdr3_aa: CASSLSQGIRNTEAFF; cdr3_nt: TGTGCCAGCAGTTTGTCACAGGGGATCCGGAACACTGAAGCTTTCTTT
v_call: TRBV27; j_call: TRBJ2-2; clone_size: once; d_call: -; cdr3_aa: CASSLSIRGSTGELFF; cdr3_nt: TGTGCCAGCAGTTTATCGATCAGGGGAAGCACCGGGGAGCTGTTTTTT
v_call: TRBV6-1; j_call: TRBJ2-5; clone_size: -; d_call: -; cdr3_aa: CASSEGLDGGKETQYF; cdr3_nt: TGTGCCAGCAGTGAGGGCCTCGACGGAGGAAAAGAGACCCAGTACTTC
v_call: TRBV4-3; j_call: TRBJ1-6; clone_size: -; d_call: -; cdr3_aa: CASSQDREDSFSPLHF; cdr3_nt: TGCGCCAGCAGCCAAGATCGAGAGGACAGTTTTTCACCCCTCCACTTT
v_call: TRBV9; j_call: TRBJ1-1; clone_size: -; d_call: -; cdr3_aa: CASGGIGGDNTEAFF; cdr3_nt: TGTGCCAGCGGTGGGATCGGGGGGGATAACACTGAAGCTTTCTTT
v_call: TRBV28; j_call: TRBJ1-1; clone_size: -; d_call: -; cdr3_aa: CASRGGEGWVGTEAFF; cdr3_nt: TGTGCCAGCAGGGGAGGGGAAGGGTGGGTAGGGACTGAAGCTTTCTTT
v_call: TRBV2; j_call: TRBJ1-1; clone_size: -; d_call: -; cdr3_aa: CASRETYRAMNTEAFF; cdr3_nt: TGTGCCAGCAGGGAAACGTACAGAGCTATGAACACTGAAGCTTTCTTT
v_call: TRBV19; j_call: TRBJ2-3; clone_size: once; d_call: -; cdr3_aa: CATRERGTDTQYF; cdr3_nt: TGTGCGACACGGGAGAGGGGCACAGATACGCAGTATTTT
v_call: TRBV18; j_call: TRBJ1-1; clone_size: -; d_call: -; cdr3_aa: CASSRASGTEAFF; cdr3_nt: TGTGCCAGCTCCCGCGCCTCCGGGACTGAAGCTTTCTTT
v_call: TRBV19; j_call: TRBJ1-5; clone_size: -; d_call: -; cdr3_aa: CASTTEEGGIDQPQHF; cdr3_nt: TGTGCCAGTACCACGGAGGAAGGGGGAATAGACCAGCCCCAGCATTTT
v_call: TRBV18; j_call: TRBJ1-3; clone_size: -; d_call: -; cdr3_aa: CASSPPGASGNTIYF; cdr3_nt: TGTGCCAGCTCACCACCGGGCGCCTCTGGAAACACCATATATTTT
v_call: TRBV4-1; j_call: TRBJ1-4; clone_size: -; d_call: TRBD1; cdr3_aa: CASSQDQSGTVNEKLFF; cdr3_nt: TGCGCCAGCAGCCAAGATCAGTCGGGGACAGTTAATGAAAAACTGTTTTTT
v_call: TRBV27; j_call: TRBJ2-2; clone_size: -; d_call: TRBD2; cdr3_aa: CASSPTGLAGLDGELFF; cdr3_nt: TGTGCCAGCAGTCCTACGGGACTAGCGGGGCTGGATGGGGAGCTGTTTTTT
v_call: TRBV27; j_call: TRBJ1-2; clone_size: -; d_call: -; cdr3_aa: CASSLSHNVEYYGYTF; cdr3_nt: TGTGCCAGCAGTTTATCTCATAATGTAGAATACTATGGCTACACCTTC
v_call: TRBV27; j_call: TRBJ2-2; clone_size: -; d_call: -; cdr3_aa: CASSRTSGVHTGELFF; cdr3_nt: TGTGCCAGCAGCCGCACTAGTGGTGTCCATACCGGGGAGCTGTTTTTT
v_call: TRBV5-4; j_call: TRBJ2-3; clone_size: -; d_call: TRBD2; cdr3_aa: CASSPIAGGREQDTQYF; cdr3_nt: TGTGCCAGCAGCCCCATAGCGGGGGGCCGGGAGCAAGATACGCAGTATTTT
v_call: TRBV29-1; j_call: TRBJ2-1; clone_size: few; d_call: -; cdr3_aa: CSVEQANYNEQFF; cdr3_nt: TGCAGCGTTGAACAGGCAAACTACAATGAGCAGTTCTTC
v_call: TRBV7-8; j_call: TRBJ1-2; clone_size: -; d_call: TRBD1; cdr3_aa: CASSLAGTGASNYGYTF; cdr3_nt: TGTGCCAGCAGCTTAGCCGGGACAGGGGCTTCTAACTATGGCTACACCTTC
v_call: TRBV5-4; j_call: TRBJ1-6; clone_size: -; d_call: -; cdr3_aa: CASSLDRANSPLHF; cdr3_nt: TGTGCCAGCAGCTTGGACAGGGCTAATTCACCCCTCCACTTT
v_call: TRBV19; j_call: TRBJ2-1; clone_size: -; d_call: TRBD2; cdr3_aa: CASTTYGGRYNEQFF; cdr3_nt: TGTGCCAGTACCACCTACGGGGGGAGATACAATGAGCAGTTCTTC
v_call: TRBV2; j_call: TRBJ1-2; clone_size: -; d_call: TRBD1; cdr3_aa: CASSRGQGYGYTF; cdr3_nt: TGTGCCAGCTCGAGGGGACAGGGATATGGCTACACCTTC
v_call: TRBV15; j_call: TRBJ2-2; clone_size: -; d_call: -; cdr3_aa: CATSRSSGELFF; cdr3_nt: TGTGCCACCAGCAGGTCCTCCGGGGAGCTGTTTTTT